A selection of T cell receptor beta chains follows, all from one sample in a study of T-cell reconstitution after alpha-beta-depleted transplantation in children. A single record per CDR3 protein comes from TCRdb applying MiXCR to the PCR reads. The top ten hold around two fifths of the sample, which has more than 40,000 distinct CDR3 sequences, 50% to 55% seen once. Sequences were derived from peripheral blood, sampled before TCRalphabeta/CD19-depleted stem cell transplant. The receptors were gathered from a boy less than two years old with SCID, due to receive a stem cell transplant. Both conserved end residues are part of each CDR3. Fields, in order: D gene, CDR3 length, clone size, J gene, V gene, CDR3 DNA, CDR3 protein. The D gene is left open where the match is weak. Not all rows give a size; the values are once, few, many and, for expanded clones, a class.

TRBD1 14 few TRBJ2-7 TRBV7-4 TGTGCCAGCAGCTTATTCGACAGGGCCTACGAGCAGTACTTC CASSLFDRAYEQYF
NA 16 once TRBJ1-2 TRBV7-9 TGTGCCAGCAGCCCATCTACCGGGACGGAGGCCTATGGCTACACCTTC CASSPSTGTEAYGYTF
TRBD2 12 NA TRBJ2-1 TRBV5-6 TGTGCCAGCACCTTCGGTAGCGGGGGGGAGGTCTTC CASTFGSGGEVF
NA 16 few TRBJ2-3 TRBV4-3 TGCGCCAGCAGCCAAGGAAGGGCCAGGGGTGGAGGTACGCAGTATTTT CASSQGRARGGGTQYF
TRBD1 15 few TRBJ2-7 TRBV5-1 TGCGCCAGCAGCCTATACAGGGGTAATGGTGACGAGCAGTACTTC CASSLYRGNGDEQYF
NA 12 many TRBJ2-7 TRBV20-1 TGCAGTGCTAATAGGGAATTCCACGAGCAGTACTTC CSANREFHEQYF
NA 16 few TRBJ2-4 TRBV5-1 TGCGCCAGCAGCCCGCCGGGCGGTCGGTCGGATAGCATTCAGTACTTC CASSPPGGRSDSIQYF
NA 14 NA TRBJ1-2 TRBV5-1 TGCGCCAGCAGCTCGCGAGGGGTAAACTATGGCTACACCTTC CASSSRGVNYGYTF
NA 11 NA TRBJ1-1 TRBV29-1 TGCAGCGTCGAGGCCAGCGCTGAAGCTTTCTTT CSVEASAEAFF
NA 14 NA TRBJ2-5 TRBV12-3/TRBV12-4 TGTGCCAGCAGTTCGCGACACATCCAAGAGACCCAGTACTTC CASSSRHIQETQYF
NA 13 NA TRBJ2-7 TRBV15 TGTGCCACCAGCAGAGATGTGCCCTACGAGCAGTACTTC CATSRDVPYEQYF
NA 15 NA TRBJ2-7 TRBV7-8 TGTGCCAGCAGGGCTCCGGCGGAACTGGGATTCGAGCAGTACTTC CASRAPAELGFEQYF
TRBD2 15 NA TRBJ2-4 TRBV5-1 TGCGCCAGCTCGGATTCGGGGGGGGCCAAAAACATTCAGTACTTC CASSDSGGAKNIQYF
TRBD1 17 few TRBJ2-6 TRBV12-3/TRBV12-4 TGTGCCAGCAGCCCTGGACAGGGATTAGCTGGGGCCAACGTCCTGACTTTC CASSPGQGLAGANVLTF
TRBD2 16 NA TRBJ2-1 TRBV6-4 TGTGCCAGCCAAAGCGAAACTAGCGGGGGGTACAATGAGCAGTTCTTC CASQSETSGGYNEQFF